The present T cell receptor (beta chain) was sequenced within a study of glioma-infiltrating T cells after dendritic cell vaccination (dated by TCRdb to about 2016). For the wider study: The cohort included 15 or so glioblastoma patients drawn from Phase I and II dendritic cell vaccination trials, of whom 9 were newly diagnosed and 6 had recurrent disease. Each patient got three intradermal injections of the dendritic cell vaccine, spaced at biweekly intervals, in the arm below the axilla. To make the vaccine, monocyte-derived dendritic cells were cultured for less than nine days with IL-4 and GM-CSF and then pulsed overnight with autologous tumor lysate. Tumor-infiltrating lymphocyte content was quantified and tumor and blood repertoires were compared in dendritic cell-vaccinated glioblastoma patients by deep sequencing of TCR beta CDR3 regions. Between 2003 and 2012, the patients were given dendritic cell vaccination pulsed with autologous tumor lysate. Survival after dendritic cell vaccination was correlated with TCR sequencing metrics such as TIL content and the overlap between tumor and blood repertoires.

TCRB CDR3 regions were amplified from 1.5 to 2.5 ug genomic DNA, or all available DNA if less, using the immunoSEQ assay. The multiplex PCR relied on 60 forward primers for TCR V beta segments and 13 reverse primers for J beta segments. To estimate reads per starting template, synthetic control templates were spiked into each sample at limiting dilution. The Illumina HiSeq System generated sequencing reads of 87 bp. In the paper's pipeline: PCR and sequencing errors were removed by a nearest neighbor algorithm that merged closely related sequences. TCR overlap was measured as the percentage of unique tumor TCR beta sequences also present in the same patient's peripheral blood. TCRdb's version of the immuneACCESS table is confined to in-frame rearrangements and falls short of the full clone set. An unresolved V gene accounts for under half of the shortfall where checked; the remainder is of unknown origin. The DNA gave D and trimming, while V, J and clone size come from that table. The sample table shows approximately 100,000 clones, and approximately 80% are seen once. The ten largest clonotypes hold around 5.4% of the sample.

General study outcomes and caveats: Longer time to progression and overall survival after dendritic cell vaccination were predicted by higher estimated pretreatment TIL content. The response model built on TCR overlap across three groups was characterized as speculative, with prospective validation still needed. The cohort was small and heterogeneous, and full blood and tumor sets were available for few patients, with initial-recurrent tumor pairs available for even fewer patients. TCR clonality showed no direct relationship with survival, which suggests that a diverse polyclonal response may matter.

Spanning cysteine to phenylalanine, the CDR3 consists of 15 amino acids. CDR3 DNA only is kept here, 45 bases in frame from base 1. Reading the germline V gene (reference sequence) gives CDR1 LNHDA and CDR2 SQIVND. With respect to this clone: Its cognate antigen has yet to be identified. One end of the junction does not line up with germline, which may come from a read error.

Selection of patients required sufficient residual fresh-frozen tumor tissue and over two years of available survival data. Molecular status otherwise varied across the glioblastoma patients, but none of them carried an isocitrate dehydrogenase mutation. PBMC collection took place before vaccination, two weeks after the third vaccination, and at tumor progression if progression occurred. Genomic DNA was extracted with the Qiagen DNeasy Blood extraction Kit. The TCR sequence derives from a human donor with glioblastoma. The sample was blood, taken before dendritic cell vaccination. In this chain, TRBV19 is recombined with TRBJ1-2; the D gene cannot be resolved reliably. In nucleotides, the sequence is TGTGCCAGTAGTCCTAGATCTTCCACTAAGTATGGCTACACCTTC. It translates as CASSPRSSTKYGYTF.